One sample yielded the 5 T cell receptor beta chains listed below, sequenced in a study of CD4+ T cells in melanoma. The table came from immunoSEQ multiplex PCR; TCRdb's copy has only in-frame clones and leaves some out. The table has more than 15,000 clones, around 77% seen once; the top ten hold approximately 12%. The source material was cells from a culture (not recorded whether cultured in vitro). These receptors came from a human donor with melanoma.

The chain carries TRBV5-1 and TRBJ2-1, with a possible D match to TRBD2 (6 bases). V lost 5 bases to trimming and J lost 0 bases, with 12 bases between them. Per the germline V gene, CDR1 is SGHRS and CDR2 is YFSETQ. The CDR3 spans 15 residues. The CDR3, as DNA: TGCGCCAGCAGGGTGACTAGGGTCTCCTACAATGAGCAGTTCTTC. Its protein is CASRVTRVSYNEQFF.

This chain links TRBV30 with TRBJ2-3; TRBD1 matches 9 bases. The V gene end was trimmed by 8 bases and the J gene end by 6 bases; junction bases not matched to a gene: 9. CDR1 and CDR2 (germline): GTSNPN, SVGIG (reference sequence). The CDR3 sequence is 13 residues long. The CDR3 DNA reads as TGTGCCAGCGGACAGGGGAGGCGCGATACGCAGTATTTT. Translation: CASGQGRRDTQYF.

The chain carries TRBV11-3 and TRBJ2-1; D might be TRBD1 (6 bases). The CDR3 contains 16 residues. Trimming pared 1 base from V and 5 bases from J, leaving 15 bases between. Germline V gene lookup returns CDR1 SGHNT and CDR2 YENEEA. CDR3 nucleotides: TGTGCCAGCAGCTTAGTATGGGATGGGGGCAACAATGAGCAGTTCTTC. Protein: CASSLVWDGGNNEQFF.

This chain uses TRBV6-5 with TRBJ1-6; tentative D call: TRBD1 (6 bases). The CDR3 loop spans 14 amino acids. Trimming pared 5 bases from V and 10 bases from J, leaving 15 bases between. Germline V gene lookup returns CDR1 MNHEY and CDR2 SVGAGI. As DNA, the CDR3 is TGTGCCAGCAGTGCAGGACAGAGTTACTCACCCCTCCACTTT. Encoded protein: CASSAGQSYSPLHF.

The chain links TRBV30 to TRBJ2-2; D is possibly TRBD2 (6 bases). CDR3 length: 15 residues. The germline V gene encodes CDR1 GTSNPN and CDR2 SVGIG (reference sequence). Between the trimmed V and J ends, which lost 4 bases and 1 base, there was a span of 13 bases. CDR3 sequence reads: CAWTAWGLNTGELFF. CDR3 sequence (DNA): TGTGCCTGGACCGCTTGGGGACTGAACACCGGGGAGCTGTTTTTT.